This TCR beta chain emerged from a study of blood T cell repertoires in COVID-19. About the research overall: Sites across the United States, Italy and Spain contributed samples from acute and convalescent COVID-19. PBMCs, B-cell-depleted T cells, or T cells were the source of the cDNA or gDNA that made up the material.

In the source study's methods: Amplifying reference gene primers gave estimates of nucleated cell counts. Sequencing was performed with immunoSEQ multiplex PCR; in TCRdb, only in-frame clones are kept and a portion is missing. The V and J calls and clone size come from that table; D and trimming were worked out from the DNA. The sample shows fewer than 150,000 clones, over 70% of them seen only once. There are 14 residues in the CDR3. V lost 2 bases, J lost 10 bases, and 8 bases stayed unmatched. Germline V gives CDR1 SGHTA, CDR2 FQGTGA. Material: peripheral blood. The receptor's source is a man aged 50 or older with acute or convalescent COVID-19. The chain recombines TRBV7-3 with TRBJ2-1, with 7 nucleotides matching TRBD1. CDR3 sequence: CASSLLDRKTEQFF. The CDR3 DNA is TGTGCCAGCAGCTTATTGGACAGGAAAACCGAGCAGTTCTTC.